These 3 T cell receptor beta chains came from one sample sequenced in a study of shared clonotypes between healthy human individuals. Method: immunoSEQ multiplex PCR; TCRdb's copy keeps in-frame clones and lacks some. Seen here are some 2,500,000 clones, just under 95% observed once, and the top ten hold approximately 0.39%. The sample comprised naive CD4+ T cells from PBMCs. Subset given: CD45RA+ positively selected. These receptor sequences come from a man aged 18 to 30 in good health. Some clones in this sample may be carry-over from other donors' samples.

The chain is built from TRBV28 and TRBJ2-1; 9 bases line up with TRBD2. Germline V lookup: CDR1 MDHEN, CDR2 SYDVKM. The CDR3 is made up of 14 amino acids. Unmatched junction bases numbered 6, after V lost 8 bases and J lost 4 bases. The CDR3 sequence is CASLSGRQYNEQFF. As DNA, the CDR3 is TGTGCCAGCCTGAGCGGGAGGCAATACAATGAGCAGTTCTTC.

Note on this clone: The sample carries other DNA sequences with the same CDR3. The rearrangement joins TRBV7-8 to TRBJ1-1; D not certain. From germline, CDR1 is SGHVS and CDR2 FQNEAQ. V lost 1 base and J lost 1, with 7 bases in between. The CDR3 length is 14 residues. The CDR3 spells CASSLVGGNTEAFF. Here the CDR3 DNA reads TGTGCCAGCAGCTTAGTGGGTGGGAACACTGAAGCTTTCTTT.

The CDR3 loop is CASSLGPVGQSPLHF. Here the CDR3 DNA reads TGCGCCAGCAGCTTGGGGCCAGTCGGCCAATCACCCCTCCACTTT. The rearrangement links TRBV5-1 to TRBJ1-6; D is unresolved. CDR3 length: 15 residues. Trimming took off 0 bases at V and 10 bases at J, with 14 bases between the two ends. The germline CDR1 and CDR2 sequences are SGHRS and YFSETQ.